The 24 T cell receptor beta chains presented below share a single source sample, sequenced in a study of T cell responses to AZD1222 COVID-19 vaccine. The assay was immunoSEQ multiplex PCR, and TCRdb's table has in-frame clones only and misses some. This table holds almost 65,000 clones, roughly 89% found once. The sequences come from peripheral blood, collected on day 0 of AZD1222 vaccination. These receptors came from an adult in good health.

This clone was seen once. J is TRBJ1-6 and V is TRBV5-8; D is unresolved. Deletions cut 5 bases from V and 7 bases from J, with 13 bases between. The CDR3 has 14 amino acids. The germline V gene has CDR1 SGHTS and CDR2 YDEGEE. The CDR3 spells CASRGAPGNSPLHF. The DNA of the CDR3 is TGTGCCAGCAGAGGCGCCCCGGGAAATTCACCCCTCCACTTT.

The rearrangement joins TRBV3-1 (or the pseudogene TRBV3-2) to TRBJ2-7; tentatively, D is TRBD2 (5 bases). Trimming took off 2 bases at V and 4 bases at J, with 9 bases between the two ends. Germline V gene data show CDR1 as LGHDT and CDR2 as YNNKEL (reference sequence). This CDR3 contains 13 residues. CDR3 DNA sequence: TGTGCCAGCAGCCAACCCTCGGGGTACGAGCAGTACTTC. It translates to CASSQPSGYEQYF.

The count of this clone is one. This specimen includes other DNA sequences encoding the same CDR3. The chain has TRBV7-2 and TRBJ1-5; 7 bases are a match to TRBD1. This CDR3 spans 14 amino acids. Unmatched junction bases numbered 4, after V lost 4 bases and J lost 4 bases. The germline gives CDR1 SGHTA, CDR2 FQGNSA. The CDR3 here is CASSSRTGNQPQHF. The CDR3 bases are TGTGCCAGCAGCTCCCGGACAGGAAATCAGCCCCAGCATTTT.

This chain links TRBV7-2 with TRBJ1-4; D not resolved. This CDR3 is built from 15 residues. Germline V CDR1 and CDR2: SGHTA, FQGNSA. Trimming stripped 6 bases from V and 7 bases from J, with 18 bases between. CDR3 amino acids: CASSSGISTAEKLFF. CDR3 bases: TGTGCCAGCAGTTCGGGCATCTCTACCGCTGAAAAACTGTTTTTT.

The CDR3 region is CASRGGSGTDTQYF. The CDR3 region has the DNA TGTGCCAGCAGGGGGGGGTCCGGCACAGATACGCAGTATTTT. The chain is built from TRBV5-4 and TRBJ2-3; TRBD2 matches 7 bases. Trimming took 5 bases from V and 1 from J; bases not matched to a gene: 4. CDR3 size: 14 residues. Germline V lookup: CDR1 SGHNT, CDR2 YYREEE (reference sequence).

This rearrangement joins TRBV5-5 to TRBJ2-3, with 8 nucleotides matching TRBD1. The CDR3 extends over 16 amino acids. V shed 4 bases, J shed 8 bases, and the junction held 15 bases outside the gene matches. In germline, CDR1 is SGHKS, CDR2 YYEKEE (reference sequence). CDR3 in amino acids: CASSKNRQGSGGTQYF. CDR3 sequence (DNA): TGTGCCAGCAGCAAGAACCGACAGGGGTCTGGGGGTACGCAGTATTTT.

The V and J genes are TRBV7-8 and TRBJ1-3, with D hard to call. Germline assignment: CDR1 SGHVS and CDR2 FQNEAQ. With 5 bases removed from V and 8 bases from J, the gap between germline ends came to 19 bases. The CDR3 runs 15 residues. CDR3 coding DNA: TGTGCCAGCAGCCCCGGAACAGCGGACTGGGACACCATATATTTT. The encoded protein is CASSPGTADWDTIYF.

This clone showed up just once. This chain joins TRBV7-2 and TRBJ1-1, with 8 bases identical to TRBD1. This CDR3 has 14 residues. V shed 2 bases, J shed 3 bases, and the junction held 2 bases outside the gene matches. Germline CDR1 reads SGHTA; CDR2 reads FQGNSA. Here the CDR3 reads CASSLTGGYTEAFF. CDR3 in DNA: TGTGCCAGCAGCTTAACAGGGGGGTACACTGAAGCTTTCTTT.

The V gene is TRBV4-1, the J gene TRBJ2-2; D perhaps matches TRBD2 (6 bases). Trimming pared 4 bases from V and 3 bases from J, leaving 12 bases between. Germline V gene sequence: CDR1 MGHRA, CDR2 YSYEKL. The CDR3 extends over 15 amino acids. CDR3 sequence: CASSLGGGDTGELFF. DNA of the CDR3: TGCGCCAGCAGCCTCGGGGGTGGGGACACCGGGGAGCTGTTTTTT.

This rearrangement joins TRBV7-6 to TRBJ2-1; no reliable D call. Trimming pared 3 bases from V and 7 bases from J, leaving 10 bases between. The CDR3 spans 13 residues. Germline CDR1 reads SGHVS; CDR2 reads FNYEAQ. The CDR3 reads CASSFQLGNEQFF. The CDR3 coding sequence is TGTGCCAGCAGCTTCCAACTCGGGAATGAGCAGTTCTTC.

The V and J genes are TRBV5-1 and TRBJ1-3; D gene ambiguous. The CDR3 consists of 15 residues. Germline V gene sequence: CDR1 SGHRS, CDR2 YFSETQ. V was trimmed by 4 bases and J by 0 bases, leaving 11 bases between them. Here the CDR3 DNA reads TGCGCCAGCAGCCCCAGCCTCTTCTCTGGAAACACCATATATTTT. This gives the protein CASSPSLFSGNTIYF.

The rearrangement uses TRBV3-1 (or the pseudogene TRBV3-2) and TRBJ1-2; 10 bases match TRBD1. CDR1 is LGHDT, CDR2 YNNKEL, per germline (reference sequence). After removal of 1 base from V and 2 bases from J, the junction contained 4 bases not matched to a gene. The CDR3 has 16 amino acids. The CDR3 DNA reads TGTGCCAGCAGCCAAGTGGGGACAGGGGAAAACTATGGCTACACCTTC. Amino acid sequence: CASSQVGTGENYGYTF.

The chain links TRBV15 to TRBJ1-1, with D unclear. V was clipped by 1 base and J by 0 bases, with 6 bases between them. Germline V gene data show CDR1 as LNHNV and CDR2 as YYDKDF (reference sequence). This CDR3 has 14 amino acids. Here the CDR3 DNA reads TGTGCCACCAGCAGAGGGACGTTGAACACTGAAGCTTTCTTT. This codes for CATSRGTLNTEAFF.

With respect to this clone: The germline gene is not matched at one end of the junction; a read error may be the cause. This chain joins TRBV7-9 and TRBJ2-3; D call uncertain. The CDR3 has 16 residues. Germline-derived CDR1 and CDR2 are SEHNR and FQNEAQ (reference sequence). CDR3 coding DNA: TGTGCCAGCACCTTAGAGAACGCGAGGAAACCAGATACGCAGTATTTT. Protein: CASTLENARKPDTQYF. The whole variable domain, filled in from reference TRBV7-9 and TRBJ2-3, reads DTGVSQNPRHKITKRGQNVTFRCDPISEHNRLYWYRQTLGQGPEFLTYFQNEAQLEKSRLLSDRFSAERPKGSFSTLEIQRTEQGDSAMYLCASTLENARKPDTQYFGPGTRLTVL.

The rearrangement uses TRBV10-3 and TRBJ1-4, with 7 bases fitting TRBD1. Per germline, CDR1 ENHRY and CDR2 SYGVKD. The CDR3 sequence is 17 residues long. The V and J ends lost 4 bases and 0 bases, in that order; junction bases with no gene match: 8. This CDR3 reads CAISGDSPPATNEKLFF. The DNA for the CDR3 is TGTGCCATCAGTGGGGACAGCCCCCCGGCAACTAATGAAAAACTGTTTTTT.

The chain uses TRBV30 and TRBJ1-1; no definite D call. With 2 bases removed from V and 0 bases from J, the gap between germline ends came to 13 bases. The CDR3 consists of 15 residues. Germline V lookup: CDR1 GTSNPN, CDR2 SVGIG (reference sequence). Here the CDR3 reads CAWSPFMEVNTEAFF. CDR3 DNA: TGTGCCTGGAGTCCCTTTATGGAGGTGAACACTGAAGCTTTCTTT.

This clone has only one observation. The rearrangement joins TRBV5-4 to TRBJ2-7; TRBD1 or TRBD2 may be the D gene (5 bases each). V was trimmed by 4 bases and J by 1 base, leaving 15 bases between them. The germline V gene encodes CDR1 SGHNT and CDR2 YYREEE (reference sequence). CDR3 length: 15 residues. The CDR3 DNA follows: TGTGCCAGCAGCGCTGAAAGGGACGTATCCTACGAGCAGTACTTC. Residues: CASSAERDVSYEQYF.

V is TRBV19 and J is TRBJ2-5; TRBD2 is a possible D gene (5 bases). Per germline, CDR1 LNHDA and CDR2 SQIVND (reference sequence). The V end lost 7 bases, the J end lost 3 bases, and 15 bases lay between the germline ends. This CDR3 is built from 14 residues. In DNA form, the CDR3 reads TGTGCCAGTACCTCCGTCGCGAGGGAAGAGACCCAGTACTTC. It codes for CASTSVAREETQYF.

The chain employs TRBV5-1 and TRBJ2-7, with D perhaps TRBD2 (6 bases). V gave up 2 bases and J gave up 7 bases, with 13 bases separating them. Germline CDR1 reads SGHRS; CDR2 reads YFSETQ. This CDR3 contains 13 residues. This CDR3 is CASSFSVAGEQYF. CDR3 bases: TGCGCCAGCAGCTTCTCGGTTGCGGGGGAGCAGTACTTC.

This clone turned up a few times. J is TRBJ1-2 and V is TRBV5-1; D may be TRBD1 (5 bases). V lost 0 bases to trimming and J lost 8 bases, with 14 bases between them. CDR1 and CDR2 (germline): SGHRS, YFSETQ. This CDR3 region has 14 residues. The CDR3 loop is CASSLGQGSGGYTF. CDR3 DNA: TGCGCCAGCAGCTTGGGCCAGGGATCAGGCGGCTACACCTTC.

The chain uses TRBV14 and TRBJ2-3; 9 bases line up with TRBD1. V shed 1 base and J 5 bases; nucleotides not matched to a gene: 4. Germline V gene lookup returns CDR1 SGHDN and CDR2 FVKESK. CDR3 length: 15 residues. The CDR3 loop reads CASSQAGTGIDTQYF. The CDR3 coding sequence is TGTGCCAGCAGCCAAGCTGGGACAGGGATAGATACGCAGTATTTT.

This clone was detected once. The chain has TRBV7-9 and TRBJ2-5, with D hard to call. There are 13 residues in the CDR3. The V and J ends lost 6 bases and 5 bases respectively, with 13 bases between them. Germline lookup yields CDR1 SEHNR and CDR2 FQNEAQ (reference sequence). Here the CDR3 reads CASSWNQVETQYF. The CDR3 DNA is TGTGCCAGCAGTTGGAATCAGGTGGAGACCCAGTACTTC.

The chain combines TRBV28 with TRBJ2-1; TRBD2 matches 10 bases. The CDR3 loop spans 15 amino acids. V lost 4 bases and J lost 5; bases outside the gene matches: 5. Germline CDR1 reads MDHEN; CDR2 reads SYDVKM. CDR3 nucleotide sequence: TGTGCCAGCAGTTCCATACTAGCGGGGAACAATGAGCAGTTCTTC. Protein sequence: CASSSILAGNNEQFF.

The chain employs TRBV6-2 or TRBV6-3 and TRBJ2-1, with D possibly matching TRBD1 (6 bases). The CDR3 contains 14 residues. V lost 0 bases, J lost 10 bases, and 13 bases lay in between. Germline V gives CDR1 MNHEY, CDR2 SVGEGT. This chain's CDR3 is CASSYSILRGEQFF. CDR3 DNA: TGTGCCAGCAGTTACTCGATATTGAGGGGGGAGCAGTTCTTC.